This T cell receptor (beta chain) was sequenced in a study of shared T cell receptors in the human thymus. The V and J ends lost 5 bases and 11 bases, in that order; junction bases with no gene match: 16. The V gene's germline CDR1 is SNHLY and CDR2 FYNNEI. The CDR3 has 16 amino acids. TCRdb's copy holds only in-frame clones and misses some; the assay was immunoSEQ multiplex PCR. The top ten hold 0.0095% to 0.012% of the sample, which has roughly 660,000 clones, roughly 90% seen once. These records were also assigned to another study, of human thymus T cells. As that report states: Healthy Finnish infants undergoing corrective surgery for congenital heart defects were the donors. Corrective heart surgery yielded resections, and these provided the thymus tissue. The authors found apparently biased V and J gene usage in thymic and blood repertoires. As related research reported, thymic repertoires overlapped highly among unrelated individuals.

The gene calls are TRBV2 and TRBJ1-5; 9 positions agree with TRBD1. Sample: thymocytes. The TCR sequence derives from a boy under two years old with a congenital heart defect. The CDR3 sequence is CASSNRDRAPFRSQHF. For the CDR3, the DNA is TGTGCCAGCAGTAACCGGGACAGGGCACCGTTTAGGTCCCAGCATTTT.